The 25 T cell receptor beta chains below were found in one sample sequenced in a study of control samples from healthy donors and cancer patients. Method: immunoSEQ multiplex PCR; TCRdb's copy keeps in-frame clones and lacks some. This table holds roughly 120,000 clones, 75% to 90% found once. The sample comprised PBMCs. The receptors shown here come from a woman in her fifties or sixties with colorectal cancer.

This clone was detected only once. This sequence joins TRBV5-1 and TRBJ2-3; tentatively, D is TRBD2 (5 bases). V gave up 3 bases and J gave up 3 bases, with 5 bases separating them. The CDR3 totals 12 residues. The germline V gene has CDR1 SGHRS and CDR2 YFSETQ. The CDR3 bases are TGCGCCAGCAGCTGCGGGACAGATACGCAGTATTTT. This translates into CASSCGTDTQYF.

V is TRBV3-1 (or the pseudogene TRBV3-2) and J is TRBJ2-7; D is possibly TRBD1 (6 bases). Germline V gene data show CDR1 as LGHDT and CDR2 as YNNKEL (reference sequence). V lost 3 bases and J 0 bases, leaving 12 bases between the germline ends. This CDR3 is built from 15 residues. CDR3 region: CASSHVGRGSYEQYF. CDR3 coding DNA: TGTGCCAGCAGCCATGTCGGCAGGGGCTCCTACGAGCAGTACTTC.

The chain uses TRBV9 and TRBJ1-2; D remains ambiguous. From germline, CDR1 is SGDLS and CDR2 YYNGEE. The CDR3 sequence is 14 residues long. The V end was cut by 0 bases, the J end by 1 base, with 7 bases between. In nucleotides, the CDR3 is TGTGCCAGCAGCGTAGATCCGGGTAACTATGGCTACACCTTC. This translates into CASSVDPGNYGYTF.

This rearrangement joins TRBV9 to TRBJ1-3; D remains unclear. Germline V CDR1 and CDR2: SGDLS, YYNGEE. V lost 0 bases and J lost 4, with 8 bases in between. This CDR3 is 14 amino acids long. Here the CDR3 reads CASSVVGGGNTIYF. The CDR3 DNA reads TGTGCCAGCAGCGTAGTGGGCGGAGGAAACACCATATATTTT. The variable domain in full, with the rest retrieved from reference TRBV9 and TRBJ1-3, is DSGVTQTPKHLITATGQRVTLRCSPRSGDLSVYWYQQSLDQGLQFLIQYYNGEERAKGNILERFSAQQFPDLHSELNLSSLELGDSALYFCASSVVGGGNTIYFGEGSWLTVV.

The chain has TRBV27 and TRBJ2-1, with unresolved D. The germline CDR1 and CDR2 sequences are MNHEY and SMNVEV (reference sequence). This CDR3 has 11 amino acids. The ends were cut back, 5 bases at V and 6 bases at J, with 5 bases in the middle. For the CDR3, the DNA is TGTGCCAGCAGTAAATTCAATGAGCAGTTCTTC. Amino acids: CASSKFNEQFF.

The chain recombines TRBV5-1 with TRBJ2-1, with TRBD2 matching 16 bases. The CDR3 contains 17 residues. The germline CDR1 and CDR2 sequences are SGHRS and YFSETQ. After removal of 3 bases from V and 9 bases from J, the junction contained 9 bases not matched to a gene. The chain's CDR3 is CASSSTGTSGGASEQFF. The CDR3 DNA reads as TGCGCCAGCAGCTCAACCGGGACTAGCGGGGGGGCGAGTGAGCAGTTCTTC.

A single count supports this clone. Germline is not matched at one junction end, which may reflect a read error. The chain carries TRBV5-4 and TRBJ2-1; 9 nucleotides agree with TRBD2. This CDR3 comprises 15 residues. Germline V CDR1 and CDR2: SGHNT, YYREEE (reference sequence). CDR3 in DNA: TGTGCCAGCAGCTCCACTAGCGGGTCCTACTATGAGCAGTTCTTC. Translated: CASSSTSGSYYEQFF.

The V gene is TRBV29-1, the J gene TRBJ1-2; 7 positions match TRBD1. CDR1 and CDR2 from the germline V gene are SQVTM and ANQGSEA. The CDR3 covers 13 residues. The ends lost 7 bases at V and 7 bases at J; junction bases unmatched: 12. The CDR3 loop is CSGEDRNGGGYTF. The CDR3 DNA reads as TGCAGCGGGGAGGACAGGAATGGGGGTGGCTACACCTTC.

The chain combines TRBV2 with TRBJ1-1; tentatively, D is TRBD1 (5 bases). The CDR3 is 12 amino acids. Germline V CDR1 and CDR2: SNHLY, FYNNEI. Trimming stripped 8 bases from V and 3 bases from J, with 10 bases between. CDR3 amino acids: CASRVGDTEAFF. CDR3 sequence (DNA): TGTGCCAGCCGGGTGGGGGACACTGAAGCTTTCTTT.

The chain links TRBV30 to TRBJ2-7; D unclear. The V gene lost 0 bases and the J gene lost 3 bases, with 12 bases spanning the gap. This CDR3 comprises 14 residues. Germline V gene lookup returns CDR1 GTSNPN and CDR2 SVGIG (reference sequence). CDR3 nucleotide sequence: TGTGCCTGGAGTGTACGGTACAACAACTACGAGCAGTACTTC. This encodes CAWSVRYNNYEQYF.

The table lists this clone with a count of one. This chain uses TRBV5-1 with TRBJ2-2; D is undetermined. The V end was cut by 4 bases, the J end by 4 bases, with 5 bases between. CDR3 length: 12 residues. The germline CDR1 and CDR2 sequences are SGHRS and YFSETQ. The CDR3 region has the DNA TGCGCCAGCAGCATAGTCACCGGGGAGCTGTTTTTT. It specifies CASSIVTGELFF.

In this sample, this clone turned up a few times. The chain is built from TRBV27 and TRBJ1-5, with 7 nucleotides matching TRBD1. The CDR3 has 16 amino acids. The J segment lost 5 bases and the V segment lost 4 bases, leaving 11 bases of the junction unmatched. Germline V gene sequence: CDR1 MNHEY, CDR2 SMNVEV (reference sequence). The chain's CDR3 is CASSSGGTAGYQPQHF. The CDR3 DNA follows: TGTGCCAGCAGTTCAGGGGGGACCGCCGGTTATCAGCCCCAGCATTTT.

The chain has TRBV5-4 and TRBJ2-3, with D perhaps matching TRBD2 (7 bases). CDR3 length: 16 residues. Germline CDR1 is SGHNT and CDR2 is YYREEE (reference sequence). The V end was cut by 6 bases, the J end by 0 bases, with 17 bases between. The CDR3 nucleotides are TGTGCCAGCACCCTAAAGACGGGGGGCAGCACAGATACGCAGTATTTT. Encoded protein: CASTLKTGGSTDTQYF.

The chain joins TRBV5-4 to TRBJ2-5; tentative D call: TRBD1 (5 bases). The V and J ends lost 4 bases and 4 bases respectively, with 14 bases between them. The CDR3 totals 14 residues. The germline gives CDR1 SGHNT, CDR2 YYREEE (reference sequence). In DNA form, the CDR3 reads TGTGCCAGCAGCCCGGATCAGCAGGGAGAGACCCAGTACTTC. It specifies CASSPDQQGETQYF.

The chain combines TRBV5-6 with TRBJ1-1; D gene unclear. Germline V lookup: CDR1 SGHDT, CDR2 YYEEEE. CDR3 size: 11 residues. V was pared by 5 bases and J by 0 bases, with 2 bases between. CDR3 in amino acids: CASRLNTEAFF. The CDR3, as DNA: TGTGCCAGCAGACTGAACACTGAAGCTTTCTTT.

The chain links TRBV11-2 to TRBJ1-3; D uncertain. V was trimmed by 0 bases and J by 3 bases, leaving 6 bases between them. CDR1 is SGHAT and CDR2 is FQNNGV in the germline V gene. The CDR3 length is 14 residues. The CDR3: CASSLERIGNTIYF. The CDR3 DNA reads as TGTGCCAGCAGCTTAGAAAGGATTGGAAACACCATATATTTT.

V gene TRBV18 combines with J gene TRBJ2-3; D call uncertain. This CDR3 is built from 15 residues. In germline, CDR1 is KGHSH, CDR2 LQKENI. Trimming shortened V by 2 bases and J by 0 bases, and 9 bases separated the two germline ends. The DNA for the CDR3 is TGTGCCAGCTCACCAGTTCAGCTAAGCACAGATACGCAGTATTTT. Amino acid sequence: CASSPVQLSTDTQYF.

This chain connects TRBV2 to TRBJ2-3; 9 nucleotides agree with TRBD2. V lost 1 base to trimming and J lost 4 bases; unmatched junction nucleotides: 3. The germline V gene encodes CDR1 SNHLY and CDR2 FYNNEI. There are 15 residues in the CDR3. The CDR3 is CASSEEAGGADTQYF. The DNA for the CDR3 is TGTGCCAGCAGTGAAGAGGCGGGAGGGGCAGATACGCAGTATTTT. Full variable domain (remainder filled in from reference TRBV2 and TRBJ2-3): EPEVTQTPSHQVTQMGQEVILRCVPISNHLYFYWYRQILGQKVEFLVSFYNNEISEKSEIFDDQFSVERPDGSNFTLKIRSTKLEDSAMYFCASSEEAGGADTQYFGPGTRLTVL.

The gene calls are TRBV7-9 and TRBJ2-3; 8 nucleotides match TRBD2. This CDR3 comprises 15 residues. The junction had 6 bases not matched to a gene; V was cut back by 2 bases and J by 5 bases. Germline lookup yields CDR1 SEHNR and CDR2 FQNEAQ (reference sequence). CDR3 residues: CASSLTSGAGDTQYF. The CDR3 DNA sequence: TGTGCCAGCAGCTTAACTAGCGGAGCTGGAGATACGCAGTATTTT.

The chain recombines TRBV30 with TRBJ1-2; D not resolved. This CDR3 spans 16 amino acids. Trimming took off 0 bases at V and 6 bases at J, with 20 bases between the two ends. Germline V gives CDR1 GTSNPN, CDR2 SVGIG (reference sequence). CDR3 sequence (DNA): TGTGCCTGGAGTGTACTTACGAGGCCCAGTGGGGATGGCTACACCTTC. Translated, it gives CAWSVLTRPSGDGYTF.

The chain carries TRBV7-2 and TRBJ1-3, with D hard to call. V gave up 4 bases and J gave up 4 bases, with 11 bases separating them. Per germline, CDR1 SGHTA and CDR2 FQGNSA. The CDR3 has 14 residues. The CDR3, as DNA: TGTGCCAGCAGCTCCCGTAGAGGGGGAAACACCATATATTTT. Protein: CASSSRRGGNTIYF.

This sequence joins TRBV18 and TRBJ2-1; perhaps TRBD2 as D (6 bases). This CDR3 has 12 residues. Germline lookup yields CDR1 KGHSH and CDR2 LQKENI. Trimming cost V 1 base and J 10 bases, with 8 bases left between them. The CDR3 DNA reads TGTGCCAGCTCACCACGGGGAGGAGAGCAGTTCTTC. This codes for CASSPRGGEQFF.

This sequence joins TRBV19 and TRBJ1-5; no firm D call. Germline V lookup: CDR1 LNHDA, CDR2 SQIVND (reference sequence). The CDR3 covers 15 residues. Deletions cut 6 bases from V and 0 bases from J, with 12 bases between. CDR3 coding DNA: TGTGCCAGTAGACCGTTGAGGAATAGCAATCAGCCCCAGCATTTT. Its protein product is CASRPLRNSNQPQHF.

This clone came up a few times. V is TRBV10-2 and J is TRBJ1-1; D is possibly TRBD1 (6 bases). Germline V gene data show CDR1 as WSHSY and CDR2 as SAAADI. V shed 4 bases and J shed 4 bases, with 16 bases lying between them. The length of the CDR3 is 15 residues. DNA of the CDR3: TGCGCCAGCAGTGTATCGGGGGCGCGGGGCACTGAAGCTTTCTTT. Translated, it gives CASSVSGARGTEAFF.

The rearrangement uses TRBV15 and TRBJ2-1; D remains unclear. Germline V lookup: CDR1 LNHNV, CDR2 YYDKDF (reference sequence). The CDR3 length is 14 residues. V was trimmed by 0 bases and J by 7 bases, leaving 10 bases between them. The CDR3 DNA is TGTGCCACCAGCAGAGATGGGTCAGCGAATGAGCAGTTCTTC. It codes for CATSRDGSANEQFF.